These 24 T cell receptor gamma chains originate from one sample sequenced in a study of Vδ1+ human thymocytes (dated by TCRdb to 2017 to 2018). The sequencer listed for this sample is Illumina MiSeq. RNA was isolated using the RNeasy mini kit, and reverse transcription was performed with Superscript III. CDR3 amplicons were produced by multiplex PCR using pooled V-gene forward primers and a constant-region reverse primer with Illumina adaptor overhangs. After TCRdb called clones again from the public reads with CATT, rows with identical DNA were merged. Within this sample are 30,000 to 45,000 gamma-chain clones, with just over 20% of them counted one time only. The ten largest clones take up roughly 2% of the sample. Antigens of these TCRs are unknown. Points the paper makes about the study in general: The thymic TRG and TRD repertoires appeared highly polyclonal, with Gaussian CDR3 length distributions, in contrast to the oligoclonal repertoires of peripheral blood.

Sequences were obtained from Vdelta1+ gamma-delta thymocytes from the thymus. Read against the paper, the sample's cell subset or site label means: FACS-sorted CD3+ TCRalphabeta- TCRVdelta1+ TCRVdelta2- thymocytes. These receptors were collected from a girl under three years old who had congenital heart surgery.

This clone has only a few counts. The rearrangement joins TRGV2 to TRGJ1 or TRGJ2. After removal of 3 bases from V and 5 bases from J, the junction contained 7 bases not matched to a gene. The CDR3 runs 13 residues. Germline loops: CDR1 EGSNGY, CDR2 YDSYNSKV. CDR3: CATWDRGDYKKLF. The CDR3 DNA follows: TGTGCCACCTGGGACAGGGGAGATTATAAGAAACTCTTT.

This chain links TRGV4 with TRGJ1 or TRGJ2. Per the germline V gene, CDR1 is EGSTGY and CDR2 is YDSYTSSV. The CDR3 has 13 amino acids. V was clipped by 4 bases and J by 4 bases; unmatched bases: 7. CDR3: CATWDMSYYKKLF. In DNA form, the CDR3 reads TGTGCCACCTGGGACATGTCCTATTATAAGAAACTCTTT.

The rearrangement joins TRGV2 to TRGJ1 or TRGJ2. The CDR3 covers 14 residues. Germline V gene data show CDR1 as EGSNGY and CDR2 as YDSYNSKV. V trimming: 0 bases; J trimming: 5 bases; junction bases outside the gene matches: 7. The CDR3 protein is CATWDGRYDYKKLF. The CDR3 bases are TGTGCCACCTGGGACGGGCGATACGATTATAAGAAACTCTTT.

The chain couples TRGV8 to TRGJ1 or TRGJ2. Germline trimming cut 5 bases from V and 6 bases from J; bases unmatched to any gene: 10. In germline, CDR1 is VENAVY, CDR2 YDSYNSRV. This CDR3 is built from 13 residues. Here the CDR3 reads CATWVTGSYKKLF. As DNA, the CDR3 is TGTGCCACCTGGGTTACAGGGAGTTATAAGAAACTCTTT.

The chain couples TRGV9 to TRGJ1 or TRGJ2. This CDR3 contains 11 residues. In germline, CDR1 is GITISATS, CDR2 ISYDGTV (reference sequence). J was trimmed by 12 bases and V by 2 bases; bases with no gene match: 7. In DNA, the CDR3 is TGTGCCTTGTGGGAGGCCGTCGGGAAACTCTTT. Protein: CALWEAVGKLF.

V and J are TRGV9 and TRGJ1 or TRGJ2. Germline CDR1 and CDR2: GITISATS and ISYDGTV (reference sequence). J lost 10 bases, V lost 1 base, and 10 bases had no gene match. CDR3 length equals 13 residues. The CDR3 bases are TGTGCCTTGTGGGAGGTATTACCTCAAAAGAAACTCTTT. This encodes CALWEVLPQKKLF.

Concerning this clone itself: Within the sample, other DNA sequences also encode this same CDR3. The chain combines TRGV2 with TRGJ1 or TRGJ2. CDR3 length: 13 amino acids. Germline V gives CDR1 EGSNGY, CDR2 YDSYNSKV. J gave up 7 bases and V 0 bases, and 6 bases lay outside the gene matches. The CDR3 coding sequence is TGTGCCACCTGGGACGGGGGAAACTATAAGAAACTCTTT. Protein sequence: CATWDGGNYKKLF.

Concerning this clone: Other DNA sequences within the sample encode an identical CDR3. The chain has TRGV4 and TRGJ1 or TRGJ2. Germline lookup yields CDR1 EGSTGY and CDR2 YDSYTSSV. This CDR3 region has 14 residues. The V gene end was trimmed by 1 base and the J gene end by 1 base; junction bases not matched to a gene: 4. For the CDR3, the DNA is TGTGCCACCTGGGATGGCTCCAATTATTATAAGAAACTCTTT. Protein sequence: CATWDGSNYYKKLF.

The table lists this clone with a few counts. The chain carries TRGV9 and TRGJ1 or TRGJ2. The V and J ends lost 1 base and 2 bases, in that order; junction bases with no gene match: 5. This CDR3 spans 14 amino acids. CDR1 and CDR2 (germline): GITISATS, ISYDGTV (reference sequence). CDR3: CALWEVDHYYKKLF. The CDR3 DNA sequence: TGTGCCTTGTGGGAGGTTGACCATTATTATAAGAAACTCTTT.

This sequence joins TRGV3 and TRGJP2. The germline CDR1 and CDR2 sequences are VTNTFY and YDVSTARD (reference sequence). V shed 0 bases, J shed 2 bases, and the junction held 6 bases outside the gene matches. CDR3 length: 16 residues. For the CDR3, the DNA is TGTGCCACCTGGGACAGGCCTGAAAGTAGTGATTGGATCAAGACGTTT. It encodes CATWDRPESSDWIKTF.

This clone has only a few counts. The sample has other DNA sequences that encode this CDR3 too. This sequence joins TRGV2 and TRGJ1 or TRGJ2. The CDR3 contains 12 residues. Germline CDR1 is EGSNGY and CDR2 is YDSYNSKV. J lost 9 bases, V lost 0 bases, and 5 bases had no gene match. The CDR3 DNA reads as TGTGCCACCTGGGACGGGCGCGGTAAGAAACTCTTT. Translation: CATWDGRGKKLF.

Remarks on this clone: Other DNA sequences in this sample translate to the same CDR3. J is TRGJP2 and V is TRGV8. The CDR3 totals 14 residues. V dropped 0 bases and J dropped 5; count of bases not matched to a gene: 3. Germline V gene data show CDR1 as VENAVY and CDR2 as YDSYNSRV. The CDR3 DNA reads TGTGCCACCTGGGATAGGGGAAGTGATTGGATCAAGACGTTT. It encodes CATWDRGSDWIKTF.

This clone is judged medium-sized. Within the sample, other DNA sequences also encode this same CDR3. The chain has TRGV2 and TRGJP2. J lost 8 bases, V lost 0 bases, and 3 bases had no gene match. This CDR3 is built from 13 residues. Germline CDR1 is EGSNGY and CDR2 is YDSYNSKV. CDR3 in amino acids: CATWDGRDWIKTF. The CDR3 DNA sequence: TGTGCCACCTGGGACGGGCGAGATTGGATCAAGACGTTT.

The chain couples TRGV2 to TRGJ1 or TRGJ2. V lost 0 bases, J lost 0 bases, and 8 bases stayed unmatched. Germline CDR1 EGSNGY, CDR2 YDSYNSKV. The CDR3 spans 16 residues. The CDR3 protein is CATWDGLPANYYKKLF. The CDR3 DNA reads as TGTGCCACCTGGGACGGGCTCCCTGCGAATTATTATAAGAAACTCTTT.

This clone occurred a few times. This chain links TRGV3 with TRGJ1 or TRGJ2. This CDR3 spans 12 amino acids. Germline CDR1 and CDR2: VTNTFY and YDVSTARD (reference sequence). The V segment lost 4 bases and the J segment 6 bases; nucleotides outside the gene matches: 6. The CDR3 spells CATWETAYKKLF. Written as DNA, the CDR3 is TGTGCCACCTGGGAAACGGCTTATAAGAAACTCTTT.

This chain links TRGV2 with TRGJP2. Trimming took 0 bases from V and 5 from J; bases not matched to a gene: 12. CDR1 is EGSNGY, CDR2 YDSYNSKV, per germline. This CDR3 is 17 amino acids long. CDR3 DNA: TGTGCCACCTGGGACGGGCCCTGGATTAGCAGTGATTGGATCAAGACGTTT. Protein: CATWDGPWISSDWIKTF.

Remarks on this clone: The junction does not match germline at one end; this may be a read error. V usage is TRGV2 and J usage is TRGJ1 or TRGJ2. The CDR3 is made up of 9 amino acids. Germline V CDR1 and CDR2: EGSNGY, YDSYNSKV. CDR3 protein: CATCYEKLF. The CDR3 DNA is TGTGCCACCTGTTATGAGAAACTCTTT.

This clone was detected a few times. Other DNA sequences from this sample encode an identical CDR3 as well. The V and J genes are TRGV8 and TRGJP2. The CDR3 consists of 15 residues. CDR1 VENAVY and CDR2 YDSYNSRV come from the germline V gene. After removal of 5 bases from V and 0 bases from J, the junction contained 6 bases not matched to a gene. The CDR3 is CATWGPYSSDWIKTF. The DNA for the CDR3 is TGTGCCACCTGGGGCCCCTATAGTAGTGATTGGATCAAGACGTTT.

The rearrangement links TRGV2 to TRGJ1 or TRGJ2. Germline lookup yields CDR1 EGSNGY and CDR2 YDSYNSKV. Unmatched junction bases numbered 6, after V lost 0 bases and J lost 13 bases. CDR3 length equals 11 residues. The CDR3 loop is CATWDGLDKLF. CDR3 sequence (DNA): TGTGCCACCTGGGACGGGCTAGACAAACTCTTT.

The gene calls are TRGV9 and TRGJP2. V was pared by 2 bases and J by 6 bases, with 6 bases of the junction left unmatched. In germline, CDR1 is GITISATS, CDR2 ISYDGTV (reference sequence). The CDR3 spans 14 residues. The CDR3 nucleotides read TGTGCCTTGTGGGAGGCCAGTGGTGATTGGATCAAGACGTTT. Translated: CALWEASGDWIKTF.

Comment on this clone: This may be a read error, as it is one base from a much larger clone. The gene calls are TRGV2 and TRGJ1 or TRGJ2. CDR3 size: 13 residues. Germline values: CDR1 EGSNGY, CDR2 YDSYNSKV. Here the CDR3 reads CATWDGGYYKRLF. The CDR3 nucleotides are TGTGCCACCTGGGACGGGGGTTATTATAAGAGACTCTTT.

This clone is labeled as medium-sized. This sample includes further DNA sequences coding for the same CDR3. The chain combines TRGV4 with TRGJ1 or TRGJ2. The ends lost 0 bases at V and 5 bases at J; junction bases unmatched: 4. The CDR3 totals 13 residues. Germline loops: CDR1 EGSTGY, CDR2 YDSYTSSV. The CDR3 here is CATWDGLDYKKLF. In nucleotides, the CDR3 is TGTGCCACCTGGGATGGGCTTGATTATAAGAAACTCTTT.

This clone came up a few times. The chain joins TRGV9 to TRGJ1 or TRGJ2. J lost 0 bases, V lost 3 bases, and 8 bases had no gene match. The CDR3 is 15 amino acids. Germline CDR1 is GITISATS and CDR2 is ISYDGTV (reference sequence). The CDR3 spells CALWEHTPNYYKKLF. DNA for the CDR3: TGTGCCTTGTGGGAGCATACCCCGAATTATTATAAGAAACTCTTT.

The genes are TRGV2 and TRGJ1 or TRGJ2. Germline lookup yields CDR1 EGSNGY and CDR2 YDSYNSKV. V lost 0 bases to trimming and J lost 7 bases; unmatched junction nucleotides: 6. The CDR3 length is 13 residues. DNA of the CDR3: TGTGCCACCTGGGACGGGTTTAGGTATAAGAAACTCTTT. Translation gives CATWDGFRYKKLF.